This T cell receptor (beta chain) was recorded in a study of metastatic and nonmetastatic thyroid tumors. About the study: Repertoires were compared across blood and tumor or nodule tissue from malignant and benign thyroid patients. Study-level results: Reportedly, malignant thyroid tumors had significantly higher TCR beta diversity than benign nodules, in blood and tumor.

Thyroid surgery had not been preceded by any treatment in any patient. This clone was observed many times. No antigen is known for it. Germline is not matched at one junction end, which may reflect a read error. Per the study methods: Across clinicopathological groups, CDR3 differences served as the basis for building a distant-metastasis classifier for papillary thyroid cancer. With MiXCR, TCRdb reprocessed the PCR reads. These V and J calls are TCRdb output, not the study's own analysis. The profile shows 45,000 to 50,000 clones, around 25% of them singletons. CDR3 length equals 14 residues. Germline lookup yields CDR1 LNHDA and CDR2 SQIVND (reference sequence).

This chain links TRBV19 with TRBJ1-2, with D unresolved. The sequencing input was blood. The sequence came from a male donor with papillary thyroid cancer or a benign thyroid nodule (not recorded which). Some clones in this sample may be carry-over from other donors' samples. The CDR3 loop is CASRSAGIDYSYTF. The CDR3 coding sequence is TGTGCCAGTAGATCCGCAGGAATCGACTATAGCTACACCTTC.